This is a list of T cell receptor beta chains from one sample in a study of CXCR3-negative and CXCR3-positive naive CD8 T cells. TCRdb re-called the 5' RACE reads and shows each CDR3 protein once, DNA omitted. The sample has approximately 60,000 distinct CDR3 sequences, and its top ten clones hold 20% to 25%. The sample was memory CD8+ T cells from blood. These receptors were collected from a human donor in good health. Some clones in this sample may be carry-over from other donors' samples. Both conserved end residues are part of each CDR3.

TRBV2	TRBJ2-7	CASKGQPYEQYF
TRBV6-6	TRBJ1-5	CASSYLGQRNQPQHF
TRBV19	TRBJ2-1	CASTRVIHSYNEQFF
TRBV20-1	TRBJ2-5	CSAHRDRGITTETQYF
TRBV15	TRBJ2-7	CATSRAQGAYEQYF
TRBV4-2	TRBJ2-1	CASSLFLTHNEQFF
TRBV20-1	TRBJ1-1	CSARGPEIGTEAFF
TRBV29-1	TRBJ1-3	CSASGSSSGNTIYF
TRBV14	TRBJ1-1	CASSSSGTGLRDTEAFF
TRBV10-3	TRBJ2-7	CAISESQSGSPYEQYF
TRBV6-2/TRBV6-3	TRBJ2-3	CASSYSGGVTDTQYF
TRBV30	TRBJ2-1	CAWVLYNEQFF
TRBV29-1	TRBJ1-1	CSVEDQGVNTEAFF
TRBV28	TRBJ2-2	CASSWNGELFF
TRBV7-2	TRBJ2-7	CASSPALGSPDEQYF
TRBV28	TRBJ2-3	CASSFLAGGTDTQYF